The 26 T cell receptor beta chains presented below share a single source sample, sequenced in a study of blood T cells in healthy people across ages. Using a J-beta primer mix together with a sample-barcoded 5' primer, a second PCR was run for roughly 7 to 11 cycles. TCRdb redid the calling of the 5' RACE reads with MiXCR, one entry per CDR3 protein. Among 870,000 or so distinct CDR3 sequences listed, around 30% were seen once. Material for sequencing was blood. The receptor source for this set is a woman of 80 years or more in good health.

At least ten counts were recorded for this clonotype. This chain joins TRBV12-3 or TRBV12-4 and TRBJ1-5, with D possibly TRBD1 on 5 matching bases. The CDR3 is made up of 15 amino acids. Trimming cost V 7 bases and J 4 bases, with 17 bases left between them. CDR3 sequence (DNA): TGTGCCAGCACCCCTGACGGGGCTCCGAATCAGCCCCAGCATTTT. This codes for CASTPDGAPNQPQHF.

The chain couples TRBV20-1 to TRBJ2-3, with no clear D. Between the trimmed V and J ends, which lost 5 bases and 0 bases, there was a span of 18 bases. This CDR3 contains 16 residues. CDR1 DFQATT and CDR2 SNEGSKA come from the germline V gene (reference sequence). The CDR3 bases are TGCAGTGCTCCCAGAAGTGCGGATCCTAGCACAGATACGCAGTATTTT. Translating it yields CSAPRSADPSTDTQYF.

This clonotype was observed many times. The CDR3 sequence is CASSPGDRGQETQYF. The CDR3 nucleotides read TGTGCCAGCAGCCCGGGGGACAGGGGCCAAGAGACCCAGTACTTC. V is TRBV7-9 and J is TRBJ2-5, with TRBD1 identical over 10 bases. The junction had 4 bases not matched to a gene; V was cut back by 5 bases and J by 1 base. The CDR3 runs 15 residues. In germline, CDR1 is SEHNR, CDR2 FQNEAQ (reference sequence).

Comment on this clonotype: One end of the junction is discordant with germline, which a read error may explain. V gene TRBV5-1 combines with J gene TRBJ2-5; D tentatively reads TRBD1 or TRBD2 (5 bases each). The CDR3 has 14 residues. Germline CDR1 reads SGHRS; CDR2 reads YFSETQ. CDR3 protein: CASSLDITAGGQYF. The CDR3 nucleotides are TGCGCCAGCAGTTTGGACATCACGGCAGGCGGGCAGTACTTC.

Ten or more counts support this clonotype. The chain is built from TRBV7-4 and TRBJ1-6; 8 positions match TRBD1. The germline CDR1 and CDR2 sequences are SGHVT and SQSDAQ. After removal of 2 bases from V and 10 bases from J, the junction contained 10 bases not matched to a gene. There are 16 residues in the CDR3. CDR3 DNA sequence: TGTGCCAGCAGCTTATACGGGACAGGCGGCTACTCACCCCTCCACTTT. Its protein is CASSLYGTGGYSPLHF.

This sequence joins TRBV5-1 and TRBJ2-1, with D uncertain. V was trimmed by 4 bases and J by 0 bases, leaving 11 bases between them. Germline V CDR1 and CDR2: SGHRS, YFSETQ. The CDR3 length is 15 residues. This CDR3 is CASSRAFVSYNEQFF. CDR3 DNA: TGCGCCAGCAGCCGAGCCTTCGTCTCCTACAATGAGCAGTTCTTC.

Many counts were recorded for this clonotype. The rearrangement uses TRBV6-2 or TRBV6-3 and TRBJ2-3; 8 nucleotides agree with TRBD2. The length of the CDR3 is 15 residues. From germline, CDR1 is MNHEY and CDR2 SVGEGT. V was clipped by 1 base and J by 5 bases; unmatched bases: 5. The CDR3 sequence is CASSYFGGAIDTQYF. The CDR3 DNA reads as TGTGCCAGCAGTTACTTCGGGGGGGCCATAGATACGCAGTATTTT.

A single count supports this clonotype. This chain joins TRBV7-2 and TRBJ2-4; the D call may be TRBD1 or TRBD2 (5 bases each). V dropped 1 base and J dropped 13 bases, with 14 bases sitting between them. There are 13 residues in the CDR3. The V gene's germline CDR1 is SGHTA and CDR2 FQGNSA. The CDR3 DNA follows: TGTGCCAGCAGCTTAGAGACCCCCAGGGACCAGTACTTC. Residues: CASSLETPRDQYF.

This clonotype was seen many times. The J gene is TRBJ1-6, the V gene TRBV4-1, with a possible D match to TRBD1 (6 bases). CDR3 length equals 16 residues. Trimming removed 3 bases from V and 10 bases from J, with 19 bases in between. Per germline, CDR1 MGHRA and CDR2 YSYEKL. CDR3 bases: TGCGCCAGCAGCCACCGGACCCTGGGAGGGGGATCACCCCTCCACTTT. Its translation: CASSHRTLGGGSPLHF.

This clonotype was counted ten times or more. The V gene is TRBV20-1, the J gene TRBJ1-2, with TRBD1 as a possible D gene (6 bases). Germline V gene data show CDR1 as DFQATT and CDR2 as SNEGSKA (reference sequence). The CDR3 spans 14 residues. V was trimmed by 1 base and J by 5 bases, leaving 14 bases between them. The CDR3 coding sequence is TGCAGTGCTAGAGTACCAGGGGACCTTTATGGCTACACCTTC. Translating gives CSARVPGDLYGYTF.

Only one count was recorded for this clonotype. Being one base from a much bigger clone, this may be a read error. The gene calls are TRBV20-1 and TRBJ1-2; 8 nucleotides agree with TRBD1. Germline V gene lookup returns CDR1 DFQATT and CDR2 SNEGSKA (reference sequence). This CDR3 has 14 amino acids. The V gene end was trimmed by 2 bases and the J gene end by 4 bases; junction bases not matched to a gene: 6. The CDR3 spells CSARPSTGGYGYTF. As DNA, the CDR3 is TGCAGTGCTAGACCGAGTACAGGGGGCTATGGCTACACCTTC.

This clonotype was counted between two and nine times. This rearrangement joins TRBV6-6 to TRBJ1-5, with 7 bases that match TRBD1. Looked up from germline, CDR1 is MNHNY and CDR2 is SVGAGI (reference sequence). V lost 6 bases, J lost 12 bases, and 17 bases stayed unmatched. This CDR3 contains 15 residues. The CDR3 nucleotides read TGTGCCAGCAGCCCCGGGACAGCGGCGTTTTTAGTCCAGCATTTT. It yields the protein CASSPGTAAFLVQHF.

This clonotype was found many times. The CDR3 nucleotides read TGTGCCAGCAGTGAATTGTGGTCCCATGAGCAGTTCTTC. This sequence encodes CASSELWSHEQFF. This rearrangement joins TRBV6-1 to TRBJ2-1, with unresolved D. V was cut by 2 bases and J by 8 bases, with 10 bases left in between. CDR1 and CDR2 from the germline V gene are MNHNS and SASEGT. This CDR3 region has 13 residues.

This clonotype has ten or more counts. A read error may explain this, as a much larger clone is one base away. The rearrangement joins TRBV5-1 to TRBJ2-1, with TRBD2 as a possible D gene (6 bases). The end of the DNA is better explained by TRBJ2-7, so the J call may be wrong. The CDR3 length is 14 residues. The germline V gene encodes CDR1 SGHRS and CDR2 YFSETQ. The CDR3 protein is CASQGGTSYNEQYF. The CDR3 bases are TGCGCCAGCCAAGGAGGGACTTCCTACAATGAGCAGTACTTC.

The table lists this clonotype with a count of one. The junction departs from germline at one end; a sequencing error may be responsible. This chain uses TRBV4-2 with TRBJ1-4, with no clear D. This CDR3 has 15 residues. CDR1 is LGHNA and CDR2 is YNFKEQ in the germline V gene. The CDR3 protein is CASSQVAGVNENLFF. CDR3 in DNA: TGTGCCAGCAGCCAAGTCGCTGGGGTTAATGAAAACCTGTTTTTT.

This clonotype was detected only a few times. The chain recombines TRBV3-1 with TRBJ2-5; D may be TRBD2 (6 bases). CDR1 is LGHDT, CDR2 YNNKEL, per germline (reference sequence). This CDR3 region has 14 residues. Trimming took 3 bases from V and 7 from J, leaving 15 bases between them. CDR3 loop: CASSQRQGAGTQYF. The CDR3 DNA follows: TGTGCCAGCAGCCAGCGGCAGGGAGCGGGGACCCAGTACTTC.

The chain has TRBV30 and TRBJ2-4, with 14 bases matching TRBD2. Germline loops: CDR1 GTSNPN, CDR2 SVGIG (reference sequence). The CDR3 totals 18 residues. V shed 2 bases, J shed 1 base, and the junction held 7 bases outside the gene matches. Here the CDR3 reads CAWSTQRTSGGAKNIQYF. CDR3 nucleotides: TGTGCCTGGAGTACCCAAAGGACTAGCGGGGGGGCCAAAAACATTCAGTACTTC.

This clonotype was seen ten or more times. V is TRBV5-1 and J is TRBJ2-4; maybe TRBD1 (6 bases). The V end was cut by 1 base, the J end by 7 bases, with 12 bases between. CDR1 and CDR2 from the germline V gene are SGHRS and YFSETQ. The CDR3 runs 14 residues. CDR3 nucleotide sequence: TGCGCCAGCAGCTTGTTGGACAGTTCTAACATTCAGTACTTC. Translation: CASSLLDSSNIQYF.

This clonotype has only a few counts. The genes are TRBV3-1 and TRBJ1-2; 7 nucleotides align to TRBD1. The CDR3 runs 12 residues. Germline CDR1 is LGHDT and CDR2 is YNNKEL (reference sequence). With 10 bases clipped from V and 6 bases from J, the junction kept 8 bases outside the gene matches. The CDR3 nucleotides read TGTGCCATCCGAACAGGGGACAATGGCTACACCTTC. Its protein is CAIRTGDNGYTF.

Points on this clonotype: A much larger clone lies a single base off, so this may be a read error. This chain links TRBV7-2 with TRBJ1-4, with D maybe TRBD1 (6 bases). CDR1 is SGHTA and CDR2 is FQGNSA in the germline V gene. The CDR3 totals 14 residues. This CDR3 is CAGSSTGLNEKLFF. The CDR3 DNA reads TGTGCCGGCAGCTCGACAGGTCTTAATGAAAAACTGTTTTTT.

This clonotype has just a few counts. This chain links TRBV6-2 or TRBV6-3 with TRBJ2-7; maybe TRBD2 (5 bases). The J call could be wrong; TRBJ2-5 is a better fit for the DNA end. Germline V gene data show CDR1 as MNHEY and CDR2 as SVGEGT. The CDR3 extends over 15 amino acids. The chain's CDR3 is CASSSLGLASETQYF. In DNA, the CDR3 is TGTGCCAGCAGTTCCTTGGGCCTAGCCTCAGAGACCCAGTACTTC.

This clonotype was picked up many times. The genes are TRBV5-1 and TRBJ2-7; D is possibly TRBD2 (6 bases). V was cut by 1 base and J by 5 bases, with 13 bases left in between. This CDR3 has 14 amino acids. CDR1 SGHRS and CDR2 YFSETQ come from the germline V gene. CDR3 in amino acids: CASSLKSGRHEQYF. CDR3 DNA: TGCGCCAGCAGCTTGAAGAGCGGGCGCCACGAGCAGTACTTC.

This clonotype was detected ten times or more. The chain uses TRBV7-9 and TRBJ1-1; 8 bases align to TRBD1. In germline, CDR1 is SEHNR, CDR2 FQNEAQ (reference sequence). The CDR3 spans 18 residues. Losses at the gene ends were 5 bases for V and 0 bases for J; bases not matched to a gene: 14. The CDR3 sequence is CASSQNRDRTTMNTEAFF. The CDR3 nucleotides are TGTGCCAGCAGCCAAAACCGGGACAGGACTACCATGAACACTGAAGCTTTCTTT.

Of note for this clonotype: With a much larger clone just one base away, this may be a read error. This rearrangement joins TRBV7-9 to TRBJ2-3; TRBD2 might be the D (5 bases). This CDR3 spans 14 amino acids. Germline CDR1 is SEHNR and CDR2 is FQNEAQ (reference sequence). For the CDR3, the DNA is TGTTCCAGCAGAATTGGGTCTAGCCCGGATACGCAGTATTTT. This translates into CSSRIGSSPDTQYF.

This clonotype has just a few counts. CDR3 residues: CASSHSEHKETQYF. In nucleotides, the CDR3 is TGTGCCAGCAGCCATAGCGAACATAAAGAGACCCAGTACTTC. This chain connects TRBV11-3 to TRBJ2-7, with D perhaps TRBD2 (5 bases). The DNA matches TRBJ2-5 better at its end, which makes the J call doubtful. The CDR3 length is 14 residues. Germline CDR1 reads SGHNT; CDR2 reads YENEEA.

The gene calls are TRBV6-2 or TRBV6-3 and TRBJ1-1, with no clear D. This CDR3 is built from 14 residues. CDR1 is MNHEY and CDR2 is SVGEGT in the germline V gene. Trimming left V 0 bases short and J 1 base short, with 6 bases between. The CDR3 protein is CASSYSEENTEAFF. Here the CDR3 DNA reads TGTGCCAGCAGTTACTCGGAGGAGAACACTGAAGCTTTCTTT.